A single sample is the source of the 6 T cell receptor beta chains below, sequenced in a study of T cell responses to AZD1222 COVID-19 vaccine listed by TCRdb under 2021. The time point label here, explained by the study, means: about 28 days (+/-7) after the second vaccine dose. Interpreted using the paper, the treatment or condition label stands for: meningococcal conjugate vaccine given as trial control. The method was the immunoSEQ multiplex PCR assay. TCRdb limited this immuneACCESS table to in-frame rearrangements with V and J called. A share of clones is missing; checked studies link under half to unresolved V genes, and the rest is unexplained. A total of about 39,000 clones appear in this sample, 88% of them only once. The ten most abundant clones make up under 30% of the sample. Sample: peripheral blood, taken 28 days after the second dose of the MenACWY control vaccine. Receptors were obtained from an adult who received the MenACWY meningococcal vaccine as a control.

This clone was seen a handful of times. This chain uses TRBV29-1 with TRBJ2-7; D may be TRBD1 (6 bases). V was trimmed by 0 bases and J by 3 bases, leaving 9 bases between them. Germline CDR1 SQVTM, CDR2 ANQGSEA. This CDR3 contains 13 residues. CDR3 amino acids: CSVEDAQGYEQYF. The CDR3 DNA reads as TGCAGCGTTGAAGATGCACAGGGCTACGAGCAGTACTTC.

The chain links TRBV4-1 to TRBJ1-2; D may be TRBD1 (5 bases). Trimming removed 5 bases at V and 5 bases at J, with 24 bases between. Looked up from germline, CDR1 is MGHRA and CDR2 is YSYEKL. CDR3 length: 17 amino acids. CDR3 region: CASSFLEGSLLTYGYTF. The CDR3, as DNA: TGCGCCAGCAGCTTCCTCGAGGGGTCACTTCTAACGTATGGCTACACCTTC.

The gene calls are TRBV9 and TRBJ2-7; tentatively, D is TRBD2 (6 bases). The CDR3 length is 14 residues. Trimming pared 4 bases from V and 3 bases from J, leaving 14 bases between. CDR1 and CDR2 from the germline V gene are SGDLS and YYNGEE. The CDR3 spells CASSQDYVSYEQYF. CDR3 nucleotides: TGTGCCAGCAGCCAGGACTACGTAAGCTACGAGCAGTACTTC.

V gene TRBV7-9 combines with J gene TRBJ1-2; perhaps TRBD1 as D (5 bases). The germline V gene has CDR1 SEHNR and CDR2 FQNEAQ (reference sequence). Trimming cost V 6 bases and J 8 bases, with 19 bases left between them. The CDR3 is made up of 14 amino acids. CDR3 in amino acids: CASSHPQRGTGYTF. In DNA, the CDR3 is TGTGCCAGCAGTCATCCCCAAAGGGGTACCGGCTACACCTTC.

This clone was seen a handful of times. The rearrangement uses TRBV7-9 and TRBJ1-3, with D tentatively TRBD1 (5 bases). Trimming removed 5 bases from V and 4 bases from J, with 15 bases in between. Germline-derived CDR1 and CDR2 are SEHNR and FQNEAQ (reference sequence). CDR3 length equals 15 residues. CDR3 region: CASSRAGQSGNTIYF. CDR3 sequence (DNA): TGTGCCAGCAGCCGAGCGGGGCAGTCGGGAAACACCATATATTTT. Variable domain in full (rest from reference TRBV7-9 and TRBJ1-3): DTGVSQNPRHKITKRGQNVTFRCDPISEHNRLYWYRQTLGQGPEFLTYFQNEAQLEKSRLLSDRFSAERPKGSFSTLEIQRTEQGDSAMYLCASSRAGQSGNTIYFGEGSWLTVV.

This chain joins TRBV2 and TRBJ1-1; 12 bases match TRBD1. This CDR3 is built from 14 residues. V lost 7 bases to trimming and J lost 4 bases; unmatched junction nucleotides: 4. Germline V lookup: CDR1 SNHLY, CDR2 FYNNEI. Here the CDR3 reads CASIRDRGPTEAFF. Here the CDR3 DNA reads TGTGCCAGCATCCGGGACAGGGGGCCCACTGAAGCTTTCTTT. Complete variable domain (other parts from reference TRBV2 and TRBJ1-1): EPEVTQTPSHQVTQMGQEVILRCVPISNHLYFYWYRQILGQKVEFLVSFYNNEISEKSEIFDDQFSVERPDGSNFTLKIRSTKLEDSAMYFCASIRDRGPTEAFFGQGTRLTVV.